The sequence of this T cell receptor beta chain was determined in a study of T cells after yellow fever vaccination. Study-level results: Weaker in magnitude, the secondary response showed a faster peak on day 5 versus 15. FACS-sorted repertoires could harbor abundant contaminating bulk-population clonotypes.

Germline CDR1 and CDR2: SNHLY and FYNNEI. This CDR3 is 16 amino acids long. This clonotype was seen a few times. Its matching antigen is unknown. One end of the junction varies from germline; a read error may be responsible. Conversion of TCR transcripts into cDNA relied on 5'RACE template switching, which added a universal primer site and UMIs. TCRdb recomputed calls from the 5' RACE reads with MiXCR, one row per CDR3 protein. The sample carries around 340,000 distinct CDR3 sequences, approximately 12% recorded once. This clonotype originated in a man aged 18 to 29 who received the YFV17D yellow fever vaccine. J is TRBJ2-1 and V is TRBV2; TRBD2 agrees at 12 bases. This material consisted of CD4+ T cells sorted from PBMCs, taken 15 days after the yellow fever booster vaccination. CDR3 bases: TGTGCCAGCAGTCTCACTAGCGGGGGGTCCTCCAATGAGCAGTTCTTC. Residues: CASSLTSGGSSNEQFF. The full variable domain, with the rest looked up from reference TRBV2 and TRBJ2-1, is EPEVTQTPSHQVTQMGQEVILRCVPISNHLYFYWYRQILGQKVEFLVSFYNNEISEKSEIFDDQFSVERPDGSNFTLKIRSTKLEDSAMYFCASSLTSGGSSNEQFFGPGTRLTVL.